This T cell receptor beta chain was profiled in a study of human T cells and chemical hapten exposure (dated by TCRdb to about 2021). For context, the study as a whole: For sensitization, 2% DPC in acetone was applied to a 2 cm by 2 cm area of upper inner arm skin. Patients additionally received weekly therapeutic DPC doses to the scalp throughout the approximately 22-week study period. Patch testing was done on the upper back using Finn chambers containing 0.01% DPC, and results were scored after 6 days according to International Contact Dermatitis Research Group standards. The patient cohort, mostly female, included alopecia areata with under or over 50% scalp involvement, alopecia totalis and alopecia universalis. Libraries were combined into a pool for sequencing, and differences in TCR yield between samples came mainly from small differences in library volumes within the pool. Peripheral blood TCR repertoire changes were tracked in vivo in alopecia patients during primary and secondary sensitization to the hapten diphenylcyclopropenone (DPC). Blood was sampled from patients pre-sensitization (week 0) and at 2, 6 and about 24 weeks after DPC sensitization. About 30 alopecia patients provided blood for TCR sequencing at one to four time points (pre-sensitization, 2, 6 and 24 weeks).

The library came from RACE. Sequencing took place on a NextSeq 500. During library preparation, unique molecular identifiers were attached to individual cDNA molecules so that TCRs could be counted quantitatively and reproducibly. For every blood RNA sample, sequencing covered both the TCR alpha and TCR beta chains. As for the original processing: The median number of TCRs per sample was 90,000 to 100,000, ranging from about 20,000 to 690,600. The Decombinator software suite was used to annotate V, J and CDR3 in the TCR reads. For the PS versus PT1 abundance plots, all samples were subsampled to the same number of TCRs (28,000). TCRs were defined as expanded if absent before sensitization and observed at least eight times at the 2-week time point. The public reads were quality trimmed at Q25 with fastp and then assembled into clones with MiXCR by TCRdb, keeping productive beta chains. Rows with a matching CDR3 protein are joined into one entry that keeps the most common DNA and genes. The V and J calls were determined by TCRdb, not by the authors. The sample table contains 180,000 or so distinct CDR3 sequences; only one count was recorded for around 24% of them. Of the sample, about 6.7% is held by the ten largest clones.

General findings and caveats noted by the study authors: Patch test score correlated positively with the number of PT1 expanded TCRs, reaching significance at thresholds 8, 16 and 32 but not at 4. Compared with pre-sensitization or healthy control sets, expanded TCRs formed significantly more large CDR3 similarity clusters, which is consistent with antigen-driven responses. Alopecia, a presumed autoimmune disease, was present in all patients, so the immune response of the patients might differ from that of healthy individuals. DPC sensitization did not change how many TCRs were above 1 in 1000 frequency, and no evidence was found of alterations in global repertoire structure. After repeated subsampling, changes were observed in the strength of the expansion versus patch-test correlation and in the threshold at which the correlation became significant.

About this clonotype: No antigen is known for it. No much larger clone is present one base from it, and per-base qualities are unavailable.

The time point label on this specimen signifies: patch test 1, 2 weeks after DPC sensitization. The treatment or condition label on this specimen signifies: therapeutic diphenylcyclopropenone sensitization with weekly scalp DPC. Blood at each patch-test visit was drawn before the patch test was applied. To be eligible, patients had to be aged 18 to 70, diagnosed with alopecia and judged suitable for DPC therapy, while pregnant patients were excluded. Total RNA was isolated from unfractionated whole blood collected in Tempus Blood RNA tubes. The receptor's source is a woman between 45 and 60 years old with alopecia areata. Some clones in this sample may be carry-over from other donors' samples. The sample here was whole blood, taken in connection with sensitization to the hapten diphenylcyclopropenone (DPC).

CDR3 region: CAISTGTSGYEQYF. The bases read TGTGCCATCAGTACCGGGACTAGCGGGTACGAGCAGTACTTC. In this chain, TRBV10-3 is recombined with TRBJ2-7, and TRBD2 matches 12 of the central bases. From a lookup of the germline V gene, CDR1 and CDR2 are ENHRY and SYGVKD. The germline V end is reduced by 5 bases and the J end by 4 bases; junction bases left unmatched: 3. From cysteine to phenylalanine, the CDR3 is 14 amino acids long. Of the read, only the CDR3 DNA is kept; its 42 bases are in frame from base 1.